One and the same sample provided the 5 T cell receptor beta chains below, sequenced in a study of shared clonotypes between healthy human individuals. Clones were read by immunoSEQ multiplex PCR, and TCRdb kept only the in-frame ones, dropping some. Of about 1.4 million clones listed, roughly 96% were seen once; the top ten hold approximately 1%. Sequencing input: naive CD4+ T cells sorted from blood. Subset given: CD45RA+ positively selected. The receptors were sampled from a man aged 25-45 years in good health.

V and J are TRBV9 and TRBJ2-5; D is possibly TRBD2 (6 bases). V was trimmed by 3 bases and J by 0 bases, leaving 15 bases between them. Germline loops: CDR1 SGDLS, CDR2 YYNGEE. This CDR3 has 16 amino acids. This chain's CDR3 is CASSEGIAENQETQYF. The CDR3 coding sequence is TGTGCCAGCAGCGAGGGGATAGCGGAGAACCAAGAGACCCAGTACTTC.

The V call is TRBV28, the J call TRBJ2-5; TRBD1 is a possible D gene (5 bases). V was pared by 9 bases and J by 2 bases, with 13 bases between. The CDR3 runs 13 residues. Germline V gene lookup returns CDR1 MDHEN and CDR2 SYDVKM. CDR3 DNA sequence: TGTGCCAGTTTATCCAGGGCGCAAGAGACCCAGTACTTC. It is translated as CASLSRAQETQYF.

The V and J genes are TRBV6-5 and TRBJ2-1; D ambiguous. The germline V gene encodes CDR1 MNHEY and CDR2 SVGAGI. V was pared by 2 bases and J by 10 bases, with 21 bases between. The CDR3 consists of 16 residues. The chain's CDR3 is CASSYLTGGVSEEQFF. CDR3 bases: TGTGCCAGCAGTTACCTTACGGGCGGAGTATCGGAAGAGCAGTTCTTC.

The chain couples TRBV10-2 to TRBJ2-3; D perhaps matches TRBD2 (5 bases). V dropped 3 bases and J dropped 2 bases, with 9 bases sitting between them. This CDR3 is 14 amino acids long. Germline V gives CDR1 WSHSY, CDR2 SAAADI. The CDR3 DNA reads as TGCGCCAGCAGTGATTGGGAGTTCACAGATACGCAGTATTTT. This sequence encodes CASSDWEFTDTQYF.

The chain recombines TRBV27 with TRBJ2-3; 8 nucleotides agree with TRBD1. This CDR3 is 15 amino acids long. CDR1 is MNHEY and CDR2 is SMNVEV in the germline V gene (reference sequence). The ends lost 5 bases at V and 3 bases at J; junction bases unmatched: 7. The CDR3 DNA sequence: TGTGCCAGCAGTCCTCGGACAGGGCGAACAGATACGCAGTATTTT. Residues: CASSPRTGRTDTQYF.